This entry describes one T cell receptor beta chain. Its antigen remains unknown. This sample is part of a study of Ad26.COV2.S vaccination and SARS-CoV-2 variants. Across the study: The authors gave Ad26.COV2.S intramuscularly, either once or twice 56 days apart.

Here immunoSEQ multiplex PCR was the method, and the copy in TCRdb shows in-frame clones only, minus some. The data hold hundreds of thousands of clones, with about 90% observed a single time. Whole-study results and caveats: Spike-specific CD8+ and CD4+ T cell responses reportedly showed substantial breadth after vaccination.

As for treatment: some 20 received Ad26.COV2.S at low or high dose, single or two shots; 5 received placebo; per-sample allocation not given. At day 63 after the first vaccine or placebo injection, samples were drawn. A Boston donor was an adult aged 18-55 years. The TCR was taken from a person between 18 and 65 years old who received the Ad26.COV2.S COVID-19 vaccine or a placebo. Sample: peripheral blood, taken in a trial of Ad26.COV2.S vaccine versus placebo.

The CDR3 sequence: CASSAESFGDEQYF. The CDR3 DNA reads TGTGCCAGCAGCGCCGAGTCGTTCGGGGACGAGCAGTACTTC. This sequence joins TRBV9 and TRBJ2-7; maybe TRBD2 (5 bases). Germline V gene sequence: CDR1 SGDLS, CDR2 YYNGEE. The CDR3 sequence is 14 residues long. V shed 3 bases and J shed 5 bases, with 15 bases lying between them.